This TCR beta chain came from a study of response to subunit inactivated influenza vaccine. CDR1 and CDR2 from the germline V gene are SGHTA and FQGNSA. V shed 4 bases and J shed 6 bases, with 15 bases lying between them. This CDR3 is 15 amino acids long. TCRdb used MiXCR to reprocess the RT-PCR reads, holding one entry per CDR3 protein. The sample lists around 600,000 distinct CDR3 sequences, 11% occurring once. In addition, the sample was reused for a study of T cells expressing NK-cell markers. From that second work: TCR beta cDNA was generated via 5'RACE template switching incorporating UMIs. Sequenced donors, eight in total, included seven who were HCMV-seropositive and one who was seronegative. HCMV specificity of expanded NKG2C+ T cell clones remained unclear.

The chain links TRBV7-2 to TRBJ2-2; possible D gene TRBD1, 6 bases. The sequencing used PBMCs from blood, collected on the day of vaccination. The receptor was isolated from a man in his forties or fifties who received an inactivated influenza vaccine. The CDR3 sequence: CASSYRDQGSGELFF. The CDR3 DNA sequence: TGTGCCAGCAGCTACCGGGACCAGGGGTCCGGGGAGCTGTTTTTT.